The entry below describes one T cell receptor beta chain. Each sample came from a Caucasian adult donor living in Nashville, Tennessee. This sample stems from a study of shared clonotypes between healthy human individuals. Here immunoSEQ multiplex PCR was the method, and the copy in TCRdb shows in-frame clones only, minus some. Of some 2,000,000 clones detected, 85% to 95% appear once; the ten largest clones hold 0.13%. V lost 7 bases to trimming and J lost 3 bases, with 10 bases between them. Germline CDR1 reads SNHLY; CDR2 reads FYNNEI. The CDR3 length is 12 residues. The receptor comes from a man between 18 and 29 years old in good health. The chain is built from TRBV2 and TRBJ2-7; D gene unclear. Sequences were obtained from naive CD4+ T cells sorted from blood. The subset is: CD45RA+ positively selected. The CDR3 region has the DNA TGTGCCAGCACGGCAGACTTCTACGAGCAGTACTTC. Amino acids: CASTADFYEQYF.